This T cell receptor beta chain comes out of a study of T-cell memory formation after mild COVID-19. As for the study in general: Most TCR clusters belonged to a single donor.

Via MiXCR, TCRdb re-called the 5' RACE reads, giving one row per CDR3 protein. The repertoire holds hundreds of thousands of distinct CDR3 sequences, with roughly 21% as singletons. This clonotype appeared a few times. Germline V gene data show CDR1 as DFQATT and CDR2 as SNEGSKA (reference sequence). The CDR3 has 15 residues. V trimming: 5 bases; J trimming: 4 bases; junction bases outside the gene matches: 12. Sequences were obtained from PBMCs or a T cell subset sorted from them (not recorded which). The receptor was derived from an adult woman who had mild COVID-19 (a few samples of this study predate the infection). Cell type and time point are not known. The chain has TRBV20-1 and TRBJ2-7, with 9 nucleotides matching TRBD1. CDR3: CSAAGPDRGTYEQYF. In nucleotides, the CDR3 is TGCAGTGCTGCAGGACCGGACAGGGGTACTTACGAGCAGTACTTC.